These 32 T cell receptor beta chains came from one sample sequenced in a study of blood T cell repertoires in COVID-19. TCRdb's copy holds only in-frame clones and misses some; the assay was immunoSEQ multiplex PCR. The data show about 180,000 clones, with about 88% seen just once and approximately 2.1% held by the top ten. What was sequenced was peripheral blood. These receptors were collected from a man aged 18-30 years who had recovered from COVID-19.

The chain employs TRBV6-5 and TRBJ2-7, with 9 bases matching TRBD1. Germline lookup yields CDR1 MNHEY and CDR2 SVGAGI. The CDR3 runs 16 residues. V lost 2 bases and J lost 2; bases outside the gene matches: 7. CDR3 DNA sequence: TGTGCCAGCAGTTACCGAGGCAGGACAGGGGCCTACGAGCAGTACTTC. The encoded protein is CASSYRGRTGAYEQYF.

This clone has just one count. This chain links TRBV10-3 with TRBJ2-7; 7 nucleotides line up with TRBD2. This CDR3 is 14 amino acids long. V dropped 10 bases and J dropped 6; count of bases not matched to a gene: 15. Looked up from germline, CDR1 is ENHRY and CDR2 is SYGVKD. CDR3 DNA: TGTGCCACCGCGTCCCTAGCGGCCGAGGGCGAGCAGTACTTC. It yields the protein CATASLAAEGEQYF.

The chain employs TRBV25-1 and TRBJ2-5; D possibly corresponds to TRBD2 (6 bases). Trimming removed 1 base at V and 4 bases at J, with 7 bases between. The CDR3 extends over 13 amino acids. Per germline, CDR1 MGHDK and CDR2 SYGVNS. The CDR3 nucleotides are TGTGCCAGCAGTGAATTCGGGGGAGAGACCCAGTACTTC. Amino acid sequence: CASSEFGGETQYF.

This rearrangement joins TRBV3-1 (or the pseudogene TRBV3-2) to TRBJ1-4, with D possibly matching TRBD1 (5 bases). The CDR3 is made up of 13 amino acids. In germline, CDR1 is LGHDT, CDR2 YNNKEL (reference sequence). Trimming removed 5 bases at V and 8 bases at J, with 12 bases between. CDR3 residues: CASSGREGEKLFF. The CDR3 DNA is TGTGCCAGCAGCGGCAGGGAAGGCGAAAAACTGTTTTTT.

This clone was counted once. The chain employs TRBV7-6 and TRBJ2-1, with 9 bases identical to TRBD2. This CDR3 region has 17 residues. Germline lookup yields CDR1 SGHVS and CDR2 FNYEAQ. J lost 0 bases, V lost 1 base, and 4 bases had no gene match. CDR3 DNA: TGTGCCAGCAGCTTAGGCAGTAGCGGGAGCTCCTACAATGAGCAGTTCTTC. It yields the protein CASSLGSSGSSYNEQFF.

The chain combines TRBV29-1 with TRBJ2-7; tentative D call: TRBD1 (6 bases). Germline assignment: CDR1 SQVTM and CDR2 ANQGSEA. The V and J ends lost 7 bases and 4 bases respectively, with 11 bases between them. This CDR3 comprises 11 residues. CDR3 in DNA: TGCAGCGGTCAAGACAGGTACGAGCAGTACTTC. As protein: CSGQDRYEQYF.

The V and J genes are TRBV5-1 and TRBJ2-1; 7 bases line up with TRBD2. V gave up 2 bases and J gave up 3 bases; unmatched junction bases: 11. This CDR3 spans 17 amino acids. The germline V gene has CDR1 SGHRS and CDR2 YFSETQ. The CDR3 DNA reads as TGCGCCAGCAGCTTTACCCAAAAGCGGGGTGTCTACAATGAGCAGTTCTTC. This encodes CASSFTQKRGVYNEQFF.

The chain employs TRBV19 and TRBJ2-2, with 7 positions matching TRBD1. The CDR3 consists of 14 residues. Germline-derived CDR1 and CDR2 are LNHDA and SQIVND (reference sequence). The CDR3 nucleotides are TGTGCAACCTCCAGGGGGTGGAACACCGGGGAGCTGTTTTTT. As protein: CATSRGWNTGELFF.

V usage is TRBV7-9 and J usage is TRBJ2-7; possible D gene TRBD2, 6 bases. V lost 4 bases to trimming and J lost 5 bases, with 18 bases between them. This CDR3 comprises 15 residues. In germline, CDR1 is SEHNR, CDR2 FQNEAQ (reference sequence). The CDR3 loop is CASSSLDKGRNEQYF. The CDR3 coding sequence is TGTGCCAGCAGCTCTCTCGATAAGGGGAGGAACGAGCAGTACTTC.

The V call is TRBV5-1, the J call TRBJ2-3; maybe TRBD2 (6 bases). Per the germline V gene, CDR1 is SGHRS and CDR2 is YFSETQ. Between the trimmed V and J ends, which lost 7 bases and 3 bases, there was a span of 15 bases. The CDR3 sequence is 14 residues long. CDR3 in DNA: TGCGCCAGCCACTCGGGAGTCTCTACAGATACGCAGTATTTT. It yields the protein CASHSGVSTDTQYF.

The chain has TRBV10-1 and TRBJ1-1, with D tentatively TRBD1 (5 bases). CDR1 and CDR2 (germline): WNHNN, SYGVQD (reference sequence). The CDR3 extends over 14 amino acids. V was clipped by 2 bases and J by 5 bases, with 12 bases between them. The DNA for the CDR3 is TGCGCCAGCAGTGAGGGGGCGGGGATAACTGAAGCTTTCTTT. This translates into CASSEGAGITEAFF.

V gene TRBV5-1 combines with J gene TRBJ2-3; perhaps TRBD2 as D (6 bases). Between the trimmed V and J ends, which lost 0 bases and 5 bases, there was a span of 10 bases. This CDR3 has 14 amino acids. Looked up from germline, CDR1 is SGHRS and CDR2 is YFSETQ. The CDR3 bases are TGCGCCAGCAGCTTGGGTTACGGGAGAGATACGCAGTATTTT. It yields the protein CASSLGYGRDTQYF.

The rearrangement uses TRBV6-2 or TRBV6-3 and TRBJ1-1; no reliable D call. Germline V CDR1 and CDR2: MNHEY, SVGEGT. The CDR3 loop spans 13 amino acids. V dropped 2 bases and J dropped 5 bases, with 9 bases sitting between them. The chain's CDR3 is CASSYRGPTEAFF. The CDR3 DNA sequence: TGTGCCAGCAGTTACCGCGGCCCAACTGAAGCTTTCTTT.

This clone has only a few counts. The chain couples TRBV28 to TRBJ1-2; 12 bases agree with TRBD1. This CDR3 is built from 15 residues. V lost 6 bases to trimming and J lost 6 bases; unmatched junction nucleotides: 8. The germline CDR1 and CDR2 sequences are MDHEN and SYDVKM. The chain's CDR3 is CASSPSGQGANGYTF. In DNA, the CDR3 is TGTGCCAGCAGCCCGTCGGGACAGGGGGCAAATGGCTACACCTTC.

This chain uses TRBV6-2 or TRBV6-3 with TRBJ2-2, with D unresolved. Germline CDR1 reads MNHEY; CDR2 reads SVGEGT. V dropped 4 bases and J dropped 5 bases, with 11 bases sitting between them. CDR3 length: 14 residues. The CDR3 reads CASSFALRTGELFF. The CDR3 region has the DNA TGTGCCAGCAGTTTCGCGCTTCGGACCGGGGAGCTGTTTTTT.

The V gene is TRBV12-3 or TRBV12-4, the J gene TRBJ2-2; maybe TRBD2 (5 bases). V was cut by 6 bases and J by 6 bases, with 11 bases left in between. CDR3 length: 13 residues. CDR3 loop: CASRRGPAGELFF. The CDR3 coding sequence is TGTGCCAGCAGGAGAGGGCCGGCCGGGGAGCTGTTTTTT.

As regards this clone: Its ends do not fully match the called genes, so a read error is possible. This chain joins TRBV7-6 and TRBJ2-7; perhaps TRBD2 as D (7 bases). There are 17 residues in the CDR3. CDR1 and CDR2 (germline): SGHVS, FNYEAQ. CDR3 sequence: CASSLAPDSGMNYEQYF. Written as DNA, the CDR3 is TGTGCCAGCAGCCTAGCGCCGGACAGCGGGATGAACTACGAGCAGTACTTC. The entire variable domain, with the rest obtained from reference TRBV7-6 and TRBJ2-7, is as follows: GAGVSQSPRYKVTKRGQDVALRCDPISGHVSLYWYRQALGQGPEFLTYFNYEAQQDKSGLPNDRFSAERPEGSISTLTIQRTEQRDSAMYRCASSLAPDSGMNYEQYFGPGTRLTVT.

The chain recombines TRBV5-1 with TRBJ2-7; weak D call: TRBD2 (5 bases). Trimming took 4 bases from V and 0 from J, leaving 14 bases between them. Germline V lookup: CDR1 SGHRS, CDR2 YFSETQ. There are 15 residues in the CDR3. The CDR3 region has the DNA TGCGCCAGCAGCCCCGCCGGGGTTGGCTCCTACGAGCAGTACTTC. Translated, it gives CASSPAGVGSYEQYF.

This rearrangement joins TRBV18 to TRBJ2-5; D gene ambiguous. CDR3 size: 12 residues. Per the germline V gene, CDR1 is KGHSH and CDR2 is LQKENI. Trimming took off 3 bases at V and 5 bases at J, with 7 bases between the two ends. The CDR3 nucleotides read TGTGCCAGCTCACCGCGTGAGGAGACCCAGTACTTC. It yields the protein CASSPREETQYF.

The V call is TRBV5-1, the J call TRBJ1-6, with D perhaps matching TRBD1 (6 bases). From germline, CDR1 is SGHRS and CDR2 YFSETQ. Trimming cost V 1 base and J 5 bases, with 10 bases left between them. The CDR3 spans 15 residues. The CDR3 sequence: CASSLIQGNNSPLHF. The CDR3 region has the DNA TGCGCCAGCAGCTTGATACAGGGTAATAATTCACCCCTCCACTTT.

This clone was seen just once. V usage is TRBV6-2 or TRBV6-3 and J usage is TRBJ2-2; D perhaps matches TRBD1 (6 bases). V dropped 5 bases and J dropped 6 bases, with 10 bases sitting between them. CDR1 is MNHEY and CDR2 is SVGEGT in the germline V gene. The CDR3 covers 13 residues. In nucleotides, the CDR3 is TGTGCCAGCAGTCCCACAGGGCCCGGGGAGCTGTTTTTT. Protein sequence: CASSPTGPGELFF.

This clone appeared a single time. In nucleotides, the CDR3 is TGTGCCAGCAGCCCCGGACGGAGTTCGGGGAATGAGCAGTTCTTC. It specifies CASSPGRSSGNEQFF. The chain has TRBV7-2 and TRBJ2-1; maybe TRBD2 (5 bases). Trimming left V 5 bases short and J 7 bases short, with 18 bases between. The CDR3 consists of 15 residues. Germline assignment: CDR1 SGHTA and CDR2 FQGNSA.

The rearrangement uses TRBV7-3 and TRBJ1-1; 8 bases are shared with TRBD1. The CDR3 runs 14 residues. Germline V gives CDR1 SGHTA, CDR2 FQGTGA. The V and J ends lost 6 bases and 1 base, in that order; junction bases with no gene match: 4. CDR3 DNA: TGTGCCAGCAGTCCCCAGGGGGCGAACACTGAAGCTTTCTTT. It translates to CASSPQGANTEAFF.

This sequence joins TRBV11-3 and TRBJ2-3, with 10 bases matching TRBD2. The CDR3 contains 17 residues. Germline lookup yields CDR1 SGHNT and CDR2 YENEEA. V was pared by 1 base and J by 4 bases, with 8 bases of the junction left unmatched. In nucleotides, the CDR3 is TGTGCCAGCAGCTTAGGGCTAGCGGGAGTTACGTCAGATACGCAGTATTTT. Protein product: CASSLGLAGVTSDTQYF. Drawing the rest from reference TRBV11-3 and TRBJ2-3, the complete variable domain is EAGVVQSPRYKIIEKKQPVAFWCNPISGHNTLYWYLQNLGQGPELLIRYENEEAVDDSQLPKDRFSAERLKGVDSTLKIQPAELGDSAVYLCASSLGLAGVTSDTQYFGPGTRLTVL.

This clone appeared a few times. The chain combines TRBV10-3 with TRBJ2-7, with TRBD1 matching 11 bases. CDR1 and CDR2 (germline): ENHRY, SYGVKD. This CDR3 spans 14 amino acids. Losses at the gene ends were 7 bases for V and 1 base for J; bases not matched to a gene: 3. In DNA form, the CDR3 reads TGTGCCATCACCAGGGACAGGGGGTCCTACGAGCAGTACTTC. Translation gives CAITRDRGSYEQYF.

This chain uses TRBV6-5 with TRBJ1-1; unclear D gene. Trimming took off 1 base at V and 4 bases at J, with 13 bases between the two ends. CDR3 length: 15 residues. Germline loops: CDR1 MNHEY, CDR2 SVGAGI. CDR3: CASSYFGQYSTEAFF. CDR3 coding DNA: TGTGCCAGCAGTTACTTTGGGCAGTATAGCACTGAAGCTTTCTTT.

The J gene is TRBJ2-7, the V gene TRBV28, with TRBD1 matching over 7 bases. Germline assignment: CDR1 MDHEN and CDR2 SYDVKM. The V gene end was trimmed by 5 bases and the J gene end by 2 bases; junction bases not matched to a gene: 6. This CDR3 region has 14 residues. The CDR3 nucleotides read TGTGCCAGCAGTCCCAGGGACAGCACCTACGAGCAGTACTTC. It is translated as CASSPRDSTYEQYF.

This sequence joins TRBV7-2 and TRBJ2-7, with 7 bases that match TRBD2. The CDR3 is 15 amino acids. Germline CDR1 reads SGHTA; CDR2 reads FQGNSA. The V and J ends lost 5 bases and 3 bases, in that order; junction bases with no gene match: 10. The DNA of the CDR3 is TGTGCCAGCAGCCGGCGAGCGGGGACGGACTACGAGCAGTACTTC. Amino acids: CASSRRAGTDYEQYF.

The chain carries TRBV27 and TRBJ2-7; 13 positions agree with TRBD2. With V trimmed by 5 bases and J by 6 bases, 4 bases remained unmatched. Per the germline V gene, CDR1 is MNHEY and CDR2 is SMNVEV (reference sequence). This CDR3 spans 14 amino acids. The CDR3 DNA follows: TGTGCCAGCAGTCGGACTAGCGGGAGATCCGAGCAGTACTTC. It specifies CASSRTSGRSEQYF.

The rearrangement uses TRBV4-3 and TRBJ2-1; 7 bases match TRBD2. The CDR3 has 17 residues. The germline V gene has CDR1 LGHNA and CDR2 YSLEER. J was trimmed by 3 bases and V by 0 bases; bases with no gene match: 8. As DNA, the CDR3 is TGCGCCAGCAGCCAAGATGAGTACCAGCGGGACTACAATGAGCAGTTCTTC. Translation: CASSQDEYQRDYNEQFF.

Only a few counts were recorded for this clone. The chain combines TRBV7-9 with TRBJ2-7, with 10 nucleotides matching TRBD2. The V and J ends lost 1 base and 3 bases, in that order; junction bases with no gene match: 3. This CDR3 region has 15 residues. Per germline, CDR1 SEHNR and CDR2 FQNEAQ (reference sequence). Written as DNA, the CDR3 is TGTGCCAGCAGCTTAGATCCTAGCGGGAGCTACGAGCAGTACTTC. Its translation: CASSLDPSGSYEQYF.

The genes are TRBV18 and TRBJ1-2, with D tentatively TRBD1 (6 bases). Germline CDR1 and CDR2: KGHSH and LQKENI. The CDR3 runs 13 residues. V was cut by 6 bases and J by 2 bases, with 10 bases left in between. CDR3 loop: CASSRTENYGYTF. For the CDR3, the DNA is TGTGCCAGCTCGAGGACAGAAAACTATGGCTACACCTTC.